This passage covers 18 T cell receptor beta chains from one sample sequenced in a study of blood T cell repertoires in COVID-19. Generated by immunoSEQ multiplex PCR, the TCRdb table keeps only in-frame clones and is missing some. In the table there are roughly 15,000 clones, 81% of which are singletons. The specimen sequenced was peripheral blood. All receptors come from a human donor in a cohort sampled during active COVID-19.

This clone has a handful of counts. The V and J genes are TRBV12-5 and TRBJ1-6; D remains unclear. The CDR3 covers 14 residues. Per the germline V gene, CDR1 is LGHNT and CDR2 is FRNRAP. Trimming took off 4 bases at V and 0 bases at J, with 4 bases between the two ends. CDR3: CASGSGSYNSPLHF. CDR3 bases: TGTGCTAGTGGTTCGGGCTCCTATAATTCACCCCTCCACTTT.

The chain is built from TRBV10-3 and TRBJ2-7; tentative D call: TRBD2 (7 bases). This CDR3 region has 17 residues. V lost 2 bases and J lost 3, with 20 bases in between. Per the germline V gene, CDR1 is ENHRY and CDR2 is SYGVKD. The CDR3 loop reads CAISETGGTGHFYEQYF. The DNA for the CDR3 is TGTGCCATCAGTGAGACGGGGGGAACGGGACATTTCTACGAGCAGTACTTC.

The chain couples TRBV11-2 to TRBJ2-7; D might be TRBD2 (6 bases). V was cut by 6 bases and J by 3 bases, with 9 bases left in between. This CDR3 comprises 12 residues. The V gene's germline CDR1 is SGHAT and CDR2 FQNNGV. CDR3 DNA sequence: TGTGCCAGCAGATCTAGCGTCTACGAGCAGTACTTC. This translates into CASRSSVYEQYF.

The chain carries TRBV9 and TRBJ2-1; the match to TRBD1 covers 7 bases. The CDR3 is 15 residues long. Germline CDR1 SGDLS, CDR2 YYNGEE. J gave up 5 bases and V 0 bases, and 5 bases lay outside the gene matches. The CDR3 sequence: CASSVGGGADNEQFF. The CDR3 nucleotides are TGTGCCAGCAGCGTAGGAGGGGGCGCAGACAATGAGCAGTTCTTC.

The chain couples TRBV5-6 to TRBJ1-1, with D uncertain. The germline V gene has CDR1 SGHDT and CDR2 YYEEEE. The CDR3 has 14 amino acids. V was trimmed by 0 bases and J by 7 bases, leaving 13 bases between them. The CDR3 DNA reads as TGTGCCAGCAGCTTGGGGTTAGGAGCGGTTGAAGCTTTCTTT. This translates into CASSLGLGAVEAFF.

CDR3: CASSDYDNNEQFF. In DNA form, the CDR3 reads TGTGCCAGCAGTGACTATGACAACAATGAGCAGTTCTTC. V is TRBV2 and J is TRBJ2-1; no reliable D call. The germline V and J ends were trimmed by 3 bases and 5 bases, with 8 bases remaining between them. Germline V gene data show CDR1 as SNHLY and CDR2 as FYNNEI. This CDR3 spans 13 amino acids.

CDR3 DNA: TGTGCTAGTGGTTTGGTTACGGTTAGTGATAGCAATCAGCCCCAGCATTTT. Translated: CASGLVTVSDSNQPQHF. The genes are TRBV12-5 and TRBJ1-5; no clear D. V lost 0 bases and J 0 bases, leaving 12 bases between the germline ends. The germline V gene encodes CDR1 LGHNT and CDR2 FRNRAP. The CDR3 runs to 17 residues.

This chain uses TRBV27 with TRBJ2-1, with TRBD2 as a possible D gene (6 bases). CDR3 length equals 13 residues. Looked up from germline, CDR1 is MNHEY and CDR2 is SMNVEV (reference sequence). The V gene lost 4 bases and the J gene lost 5 bases, with 9 bases spanning the gap. The CDR3 region is CASSSGTHNEQFF. As DNA, the CDR3 is TGTGCCAGCAGTTCCGGGACTCACAATGAGCAGTTCTTC.

This clone was observed many times. The chain carries TRBV27 and TRBJ2-7; 9 nucleotides agree with TRBD2. With V trimmed by 5 bases and J by 5 bases, 4 bases remained unmatched. This CDR3 has 13 amino acids. CDR1 and CDR2 (germline): MNHEY, SMNVEV (reference sequence). CDR3 bases: TGTGCCAGCAGTCTAGGGACTAGCCACGAGCAGTACTTC. Protein sequence: CASSLGTSHEQYF.

This chain links TRBV9 with TRBJ2-4; D possibly corresponds to TRBD2 (5 bases). Germline lookup yields CDR1 SGDLS and CDR2 YYNGEE. The germline V and J ends were trimmed by 0 bases and 7 bases, with 14 bases remaining between them. The CDR3 has 15 residues. CDR3 residues: CASSVDRDSRNIQYF. CDR3 DNA: TGTGCCAGCAGCGTAGATCGGGATTCGAGGAACATTCAGTACTTC.

The chain employs TRBV7-2 and TRBJ1-5; TRBD1 is a possible D gene (5 bases). Trimming left V 5 bases short and J 6 bases short, with 14 bases between. The CDR3 consists of 14 residues. The germline CDR1 and CDR2 sequences are SGHTA and FQGNSA. CDR3 sequence: CASSPRGGVQPQHF. In DNA, the CDR3 is TGTGCCAGCAGCCCGCGGGGGGGTGTTCAGCCCCAGCATTTT.

By share of the sample, this clone is medium-sized (0.01 to 0.1%). This sequence joins TRBV7-8 and TRBJ2-1; D may be TRBD1 (7 bases). CDR1 is SGHVS, CDR2 FQNEAQ, per germline. Trimming removed 4 bases at V and 4 bases at J, with 20 bases between. The CDR3 spans 17 residues. CDR3 residues: CASSSGGGLAYYNEQFF. Written as DNA, the CDR3 is TGTGCCAGCAGCTCAGGGGGTGGGCTAGCGTATTACAATGAGCAGTTCTTC.

V and J are TRBV4-2 and TRBJ2-1; 8 bases align to TRBD2. The CDR3 is made up of 15 amino acids. Germline CDR1 LGHNA, CDR2 YNFKEQ. Trimming took 3 bases from V and 9 from J; bases not matched to a gene: 10. The CDR3 is CASSQESGGPGEQFF. CDR3 nucleotides: TGTGCCAGCAGCCAGGAGAGCGGGGGCCCGGGTGAGCAGTTCTTC.

The chain combines TRBV28 with TRBJ1-1; D is unclear. Germline V CDR1 and CDR2: MDHEN, SYDVKM. The CDR3 loop spans 12 amino acids. Trimming took off 7 bases at V and 1 base at J, with 7 bases between the two ends. The CDR3 protein is CASNSGNTEAFF. The CDR3 coding sequence is TGTGCCAGCAACTCAGGGAACACTGAAGCTTTCTTT.

In DNA form, the CDR3 reads TGCAGCGTCTCGGGGGGACGGAACACTGAAGCTTTCTTT. Translating gives CSVSGGRNTEAFF. V usage is TRBV29-1 and J usage is TRBJ1-1; D possibly corresponds to TRBD1 (5 bases). V lost 6 bases and J lost 1, with 12 bases in between. CDR1 and CDR2 (germline): SQVTM, ANQGSEA. The length of the CDR3 is 13 residues.

Details on this clone: Other DNA sequences from this sample encode an identical CDR3 as well. The V and J genes are TRBV24-1 and TRBJ2-3, with D possibly TRBD2 on 5 matching bases. V was trimmed by 7 bases and J by 5 bases, leaving 9 bases between them. This CDR3 spans 12 amino acids. Germline loops: CDR1 KGHDR, CDR2 SFDVKD. CDR3 sequence: CATSPRGDTQYF. The CDR3 nucleotides are TGTGCCACCAGCCCCCGGGGAGATACGCAGTATTTT.

This chain links TRBV11-2 with TRBJ2-7, with TRBD2 as a possible D gene (5 bases). Germline loops: CDR1 SGHAT, CDR2 FQNNGV. The CDR3 is 13 residues long. With 2 bases removed from V and 4 bases from J, the gap between germline ends came to 9 bases. This CDR3 is CASSLSRGYEQYF. The CDR3 DNA is TGTGCCAGCAGCTTAAGTCGGGGATACGAGCAGTACTTC.

The chain is built from TRBV27 and TRBJ1-6; D may be TRBD1 (6 bases). Germline CDR1 is MNHEY and CDR2 is SMNVEV (reference sequence). The length of the CDR3 is 13 residues. Trimming took 5 bases from V and 7 from J, leaving 9 bases between them. CDR3 residues: CASSPTGNSPLHF. CDR3 coding DNA: TGTGCCAGCAGTCCTACAGGGAATTCACCCCTCCACTTT.